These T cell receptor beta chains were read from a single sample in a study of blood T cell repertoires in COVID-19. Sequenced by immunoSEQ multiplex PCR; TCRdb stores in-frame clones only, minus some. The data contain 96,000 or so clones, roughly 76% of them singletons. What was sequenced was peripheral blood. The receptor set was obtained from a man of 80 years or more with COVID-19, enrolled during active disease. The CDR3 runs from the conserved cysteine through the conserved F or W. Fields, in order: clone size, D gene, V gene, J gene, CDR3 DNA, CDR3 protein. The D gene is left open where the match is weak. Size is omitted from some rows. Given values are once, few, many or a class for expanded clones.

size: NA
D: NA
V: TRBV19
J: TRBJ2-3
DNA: TGTGCCAGTAGTATAGCTCCCAGGGATACGCAGTATTTT
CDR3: CASSIAPRDTQYF

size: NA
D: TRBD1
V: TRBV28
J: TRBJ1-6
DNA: TGTGCCAGCAGTTTGCCAGACAGGGGGCGAAGTTCACCCCTCCACTTT
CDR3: CASSLPDRGRSSPLHF

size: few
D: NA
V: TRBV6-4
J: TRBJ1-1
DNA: TGTGCCAGCAGTGACTCGCGGGGACGGACTCCGGACACTGAAGCTTTCTTT
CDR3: CASSDSRGRTPDTEAFF

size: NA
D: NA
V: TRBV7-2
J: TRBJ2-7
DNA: TGTGCCAGCAGCCAGGATGGACGGGGCTACGAGCAGTACTTC
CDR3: CASSQDGRGYEQYF

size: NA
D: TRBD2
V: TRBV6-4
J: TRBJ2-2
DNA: TGTGCCAGCAGTCAGACTAGCGGGAGTCGGTCCGGGGAGCTGTTTTTT
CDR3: CASSQTSGSRSGELFF

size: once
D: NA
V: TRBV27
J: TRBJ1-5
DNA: TGTGCCAGCATCTTAAATCAGCCCCAGCATTTT
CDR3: CASILNQPQHF

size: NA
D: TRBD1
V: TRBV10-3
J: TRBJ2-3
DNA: TGTGCCATCAGTAAAATAACCGGGACAGGGAGCACAGATACGCAGTATTTT
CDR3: CAISKITGTGSTDTQYF

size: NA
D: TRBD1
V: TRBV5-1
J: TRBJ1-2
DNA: TGCGCCAGCAGCCTAAAAACAGGGGGCGACGCTCATGGCTACACCTTC
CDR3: CASSLKTGGDAHGYTF

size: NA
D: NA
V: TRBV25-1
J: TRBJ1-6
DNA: TGTGCCAGCTCAGATCCAAGCTCCTATAATTCACCCCTCCACTTT
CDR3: CASSDPSSYNSPLHF

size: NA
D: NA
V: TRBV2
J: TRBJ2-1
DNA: TGTGCCAGCACGCCCGGGACTGTTTATAATGAGCAGTTCTTC
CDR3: CASTPGTVYNEQFF

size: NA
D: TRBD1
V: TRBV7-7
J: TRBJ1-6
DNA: TGTGCTAGCAGCTTAGACCAGGGGGCGCCTTATTCACCCCTCCACTTT
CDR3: CASSLDQGAPYSPLHF

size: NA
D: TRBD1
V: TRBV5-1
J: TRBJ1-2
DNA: TGCGCCAGCAGCCCATCCGGGACAGAGGGTATATACACCTTC
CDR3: CASSPSGTEGIYTF

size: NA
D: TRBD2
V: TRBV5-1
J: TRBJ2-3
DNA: TGCGCCAGCCACGGGGGGGCTGGTACGCAGTATTTT
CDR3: CASHGGAGTQYF

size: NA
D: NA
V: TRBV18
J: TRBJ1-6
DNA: TGTGCCAGCTCACCCCTCCGGGGGACGAATTCACCCCTCCACTTT
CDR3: CASSPLRGTNSPLHF

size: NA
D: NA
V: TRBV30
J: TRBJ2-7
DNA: TGTGCCTGGAGTGTACAGGGGGGAAGACTAGCCGGAGCGCTCTACGAGCAGTACTTC
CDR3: CAWSVQGGRLAGALYEQYF

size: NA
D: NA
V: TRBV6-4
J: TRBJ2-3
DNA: TGTGCCAGCAGCGCGACTCCAGACCAACGTCTCGATACGCAGTATTTT
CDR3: CASSATPDQRLDTQYF

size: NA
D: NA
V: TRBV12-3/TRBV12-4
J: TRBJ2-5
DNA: TGTGCCAGCAGTACACAGGGCTTGACCCAGTACTTC
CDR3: CASSTQGLTQYF

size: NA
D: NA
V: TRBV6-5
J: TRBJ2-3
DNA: TGTGCCAGCAGTTACTGGCAGGGGAGCACAGATACGCAGTATTTT
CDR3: CASSYWQGSTDTQYF

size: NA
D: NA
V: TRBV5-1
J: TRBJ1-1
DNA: TGCGCCAGCAGCTTAGAGGGCGCTGAAGCTTTCTTT
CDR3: CASSLEGAEAFF

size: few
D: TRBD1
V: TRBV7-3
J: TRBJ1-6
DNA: TGTGCCAGCAGCTCGGGACAGGGGGATAATTCACCCCTCCACTTT
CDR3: CASSSGQGDNSPLHF

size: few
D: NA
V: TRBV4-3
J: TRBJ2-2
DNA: TGCGCCAGCAGCCAGGCCACCGGGGAGCTGTTTTTT
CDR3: CASSQATGELFF

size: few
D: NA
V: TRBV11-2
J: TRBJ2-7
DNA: TGTGCCAGCAGCGTTACGGGGGACTCATCCTACGAGCAGTACTTC
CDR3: CASSVTGDSSYEQYF

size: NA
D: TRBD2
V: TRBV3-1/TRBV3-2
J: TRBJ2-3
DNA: TGTGCCAGCAGCCAAGATCGAGCTAGCGGGAGACGAGGGACAGATACGCAGTATTTT
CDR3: CASSQDRASGRRGTDTQYF

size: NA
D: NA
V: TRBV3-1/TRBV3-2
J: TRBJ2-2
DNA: TGTGCCAGCAGCCAACTCCCGAGCGGAAACACCGGGGAGCTGTTTTTT
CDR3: CASSQLPSGNTGELFF

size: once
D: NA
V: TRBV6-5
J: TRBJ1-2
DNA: TGTGCCAGCAGTTTTGCCGACTCTCTAGCTTTTTATGGCTACACCTTC
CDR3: CASSFADSLAFYGYTF

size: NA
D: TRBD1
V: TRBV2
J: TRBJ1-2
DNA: TGTGCCAGCAGTGAATTCGGACAGGGTAAAGGCTACACCTTC
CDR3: CASSEFGQGKGYTF

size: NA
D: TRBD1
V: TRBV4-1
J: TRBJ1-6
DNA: TGCGCCAGCAGCCACGGGCTTCTACAGGGGGGGAGCTCCTATAATTCACCCCTCCACTTT
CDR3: CASSHGLLQGGSSYNSPLHF

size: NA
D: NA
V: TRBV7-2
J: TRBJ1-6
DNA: TGTGCCAGCAGCTTAGGCGCTGACAGGTTTGATTCACCCCTCCACTTT
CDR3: CASSLGADRFDSPLHF

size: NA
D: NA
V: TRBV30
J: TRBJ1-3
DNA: TGTGCCTGTTCCCAGGGGACCGCTGGAAACACCATATATTTT
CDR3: CACSQGTAGNTIYF

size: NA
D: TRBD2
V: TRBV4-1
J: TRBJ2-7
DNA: TGCGCCAGCAGCCGGAAAAGACCGGGACTAGCGGTGGAGAACGAGCAGTACTTC
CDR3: CASSRKRPGLAVENEQYF

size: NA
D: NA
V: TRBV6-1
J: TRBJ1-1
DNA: TGTGCCAGCAGGGAAGACAGCCACCGTACAACTGAAGCTTTCTTT
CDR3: CASREDSHRTTEAFF

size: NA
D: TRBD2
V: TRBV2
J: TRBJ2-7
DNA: TGTGCCAGCAGGAAGGAGCTAGCGGACTCCTACGAGCAGTACTTC
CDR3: CASRKELADSYEQYF

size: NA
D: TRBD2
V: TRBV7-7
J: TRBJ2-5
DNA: TGTGCCAGCAGCCCTGGGGGAGGGCCCCAAGAGACCCAGTACTTC
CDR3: CASSPGGGPQETQYF

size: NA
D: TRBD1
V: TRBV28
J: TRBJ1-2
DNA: TGTGCCAGTGACAGGGGGCCGAGGGGGTACACCTTC
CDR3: CASDRGPRGYTF

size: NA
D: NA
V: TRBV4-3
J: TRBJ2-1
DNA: TGCGCCAGCAGCCCAGGGGGTAGCTGGGGGGCTAACAATGAGCAGTTCTTC
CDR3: CASSPGGSWGANNEQFF

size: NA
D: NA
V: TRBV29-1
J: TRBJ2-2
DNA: TGCAGCGTTGACGTTACAGGGCGAACCGGGGAGCTGTTTTTT
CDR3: CSVDVTGRTGELFF

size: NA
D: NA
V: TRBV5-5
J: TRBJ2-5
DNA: TGTGCCAGCAGGTCCCCGGGACAAGCGTACCAAGAGACCCAGTACTTC
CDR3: CASRSPGQAYQETQYF

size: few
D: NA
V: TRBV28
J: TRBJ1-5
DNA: TGTGCCAGTCATCTAACCGGGGGCAATCAGCCCCAGCATTTT
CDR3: CASHLTGGNQPQHF

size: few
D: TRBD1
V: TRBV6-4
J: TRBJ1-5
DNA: TGTGCCAGCAAGTACCGGGACAGCTTAAATCAGCCCCAGCATTTT
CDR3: CASKYRDSLNQPQHF

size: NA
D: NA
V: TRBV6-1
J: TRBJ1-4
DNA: TGTGCCAGCAGTGAGAGTAGTCGAGGTTCCGCAACTAATGAAAAACTGTTTTTT
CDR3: CASSESSRGSATNEKLFF

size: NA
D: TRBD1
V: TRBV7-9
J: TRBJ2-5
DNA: TGTGCCAGCAGCGCCGGCACAGGGGTGAAGGGGGAGACCCAGTACTTC
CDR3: CASSAGTGVKGETQYF

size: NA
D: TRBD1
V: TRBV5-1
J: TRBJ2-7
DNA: TGCGCCAGCAGCTTGGGACAGGGCGGCGAGCAGTACTTC
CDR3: CASSLGQGGEQYF

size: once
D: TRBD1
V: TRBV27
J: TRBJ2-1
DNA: TGTGCCAGCAGTCCCGGACAGGGGAGGGGCAATGAGCAGTTCTTC
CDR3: CASSPGQGRGNEQFF

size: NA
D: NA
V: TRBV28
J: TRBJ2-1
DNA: TGTGCCAGCAGTTTCATGTCAGGTTCCTACAATGAGCAGTTCTTC
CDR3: CASSFMSGSYNEQFF

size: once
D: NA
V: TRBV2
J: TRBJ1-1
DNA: TGTGCCACCCAAACTCCAGGCACTGAAGCTTTCTTT
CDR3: CATQTPGTEAFF

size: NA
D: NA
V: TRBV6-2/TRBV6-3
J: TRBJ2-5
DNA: TGTGCCAGCAGTCCAAATCTAGTTCGAGAGACCCAGTACTTC
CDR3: CASSPNLVRETQYF

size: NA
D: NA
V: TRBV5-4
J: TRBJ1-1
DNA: TGTGCCAGCAGCGCGGGACTGAACACTGAAGCTTTCTTT
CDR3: CASSAGLNTEAFF

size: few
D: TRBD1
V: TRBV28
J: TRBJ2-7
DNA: TGTGCCAGCAGATCCTGGACAGGGGAATCCGAGCAGTACTTC
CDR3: CASRSWTGESEQYF

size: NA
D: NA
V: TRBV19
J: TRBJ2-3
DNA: TGTGCCAGTGGGCCTGGGGGCGGGAGCACAGATACGCAGTATTTT
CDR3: CASGPGGGSTDTQYF

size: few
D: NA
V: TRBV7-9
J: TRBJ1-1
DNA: TGTGCCAGCAGCTTATGGGGCAGTATGAACACTGAAGCTTTCTTT
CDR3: CASSLWGSMNTEAFF

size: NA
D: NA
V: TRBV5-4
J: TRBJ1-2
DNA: TGTGCCAGCAGCTTGGATAGGGGCGACTATGGCTACACCTTC
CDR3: CASSLDRGDYGYTF

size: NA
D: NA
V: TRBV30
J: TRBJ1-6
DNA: TGTGCCTGGAGTGGGACGGGACTCACGCCCTGGAATAATTCACCCCTCCACTTT
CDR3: CAWSGTGLTPWNNSPLHF

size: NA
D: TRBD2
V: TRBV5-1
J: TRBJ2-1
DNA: TGCGCCAGCAGTTTGGGACTAGCGGAGTTAAGGGAGCAGTTCTTC
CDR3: CASSLGLAELREQFF

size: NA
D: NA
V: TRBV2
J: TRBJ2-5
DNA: TGTGCCAGCAGTGATCCGGTGGTACTAGTTTCGGAGACCCAGTACTTC
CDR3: CASSDPVVLVSETQYF

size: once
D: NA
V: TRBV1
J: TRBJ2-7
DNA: TGCACCAGCAGCCAATGCCTAGCGGGGGCCCCGATACTCTACGAGCAGTACTTC
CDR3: CTSSQCLAGAPILYEQYF

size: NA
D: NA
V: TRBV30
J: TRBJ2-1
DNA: TGTGCCTGGAGTGATGTAGCGGTTTACTCCTACAATGAGCAGTTCTTC
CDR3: CAWSDVAVYSYNEQFF

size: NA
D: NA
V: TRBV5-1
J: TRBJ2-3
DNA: TGCGCCAGCAGCCCTAGCACAGATACGCAGTATTTT
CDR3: CASSPSTDTQYF

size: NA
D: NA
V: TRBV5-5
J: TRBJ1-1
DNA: TGTGCCAGCAGCTTGGCGCGGGCGAACACTGAAGCTTTCTTT
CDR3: CASSLARANTEAFF

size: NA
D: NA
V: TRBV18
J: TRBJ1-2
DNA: TGTGCCAGCTCACCATACACCGATGGCTACACCTTC
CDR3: CASSPYTDGYTF